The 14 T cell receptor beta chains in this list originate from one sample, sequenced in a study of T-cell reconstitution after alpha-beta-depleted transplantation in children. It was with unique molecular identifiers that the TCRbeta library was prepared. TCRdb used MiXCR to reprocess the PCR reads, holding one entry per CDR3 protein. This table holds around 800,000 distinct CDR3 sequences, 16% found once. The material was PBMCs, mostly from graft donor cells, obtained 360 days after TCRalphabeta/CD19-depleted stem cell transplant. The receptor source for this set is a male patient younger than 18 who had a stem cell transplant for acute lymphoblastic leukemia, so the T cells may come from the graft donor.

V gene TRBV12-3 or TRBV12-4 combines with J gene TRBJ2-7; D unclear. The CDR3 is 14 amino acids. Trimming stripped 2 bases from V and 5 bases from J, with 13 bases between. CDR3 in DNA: TGTGCCAGCAGTTTATACAGTATTGCCCACGAGCAGTACTTC. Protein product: CASSLYSIAHEQYF.

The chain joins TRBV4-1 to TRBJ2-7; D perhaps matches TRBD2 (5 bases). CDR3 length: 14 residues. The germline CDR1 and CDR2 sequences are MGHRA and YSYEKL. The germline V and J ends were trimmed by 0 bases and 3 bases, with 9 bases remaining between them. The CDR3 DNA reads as TGCGCCAGCAGCCAAGATTCACTAGGCTACGAGCAGTACTTC. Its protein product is CASSQDSLGYEQYF.

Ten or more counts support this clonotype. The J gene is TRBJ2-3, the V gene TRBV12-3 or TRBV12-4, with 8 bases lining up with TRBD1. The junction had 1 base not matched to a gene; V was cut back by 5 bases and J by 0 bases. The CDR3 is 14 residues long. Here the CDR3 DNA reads TGTGCCAGCAGTCAGGGGGCGAGCACAGATACGCAGTATTTT. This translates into CASSQGASTDTQYF.

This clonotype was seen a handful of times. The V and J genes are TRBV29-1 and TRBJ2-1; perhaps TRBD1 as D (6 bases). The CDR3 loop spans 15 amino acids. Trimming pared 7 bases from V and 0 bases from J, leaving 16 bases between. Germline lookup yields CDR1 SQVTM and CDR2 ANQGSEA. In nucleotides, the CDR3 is TGCAGCGCCCGAACAGGGATGGGCTCCTACAATGAGCAGTTCTTC. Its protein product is CSARTGMGSYNEQFF.

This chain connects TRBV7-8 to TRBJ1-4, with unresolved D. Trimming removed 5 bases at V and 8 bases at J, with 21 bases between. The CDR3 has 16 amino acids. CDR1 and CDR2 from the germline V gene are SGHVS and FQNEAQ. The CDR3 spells CASSAAGLVELEKLFF. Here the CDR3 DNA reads TGTGCCAGCAGCGCCGCAGGTTTAGTGGAATTAGAAAAACTGTTTTTT.

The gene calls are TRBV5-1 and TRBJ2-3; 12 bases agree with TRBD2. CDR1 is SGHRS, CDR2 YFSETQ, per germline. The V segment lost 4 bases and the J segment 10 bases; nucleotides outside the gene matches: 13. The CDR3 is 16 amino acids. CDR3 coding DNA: TGCGCCAGCAGCCCCCCGACTAGCGGGGGTCCCCCTGCGCAGTATTTT. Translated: CASSPPTSGGPPAQYF.

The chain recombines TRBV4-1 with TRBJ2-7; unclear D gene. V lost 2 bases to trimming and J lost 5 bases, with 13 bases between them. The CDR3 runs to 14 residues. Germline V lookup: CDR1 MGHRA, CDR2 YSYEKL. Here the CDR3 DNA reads TGCGCCAGCAGCCAAAATCCATTCGCGGACGAGCAGTACTTC. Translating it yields CASSQNPFADEQYF.

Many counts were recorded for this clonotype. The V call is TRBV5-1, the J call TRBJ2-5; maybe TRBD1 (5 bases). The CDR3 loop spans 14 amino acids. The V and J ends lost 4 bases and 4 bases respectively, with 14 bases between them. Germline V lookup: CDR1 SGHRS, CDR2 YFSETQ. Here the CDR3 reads CASSALRGRETQYF. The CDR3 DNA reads TGCGCCAGCAGCGCCCTAAGGGGCCGAGAGACCCAGTACTTC.

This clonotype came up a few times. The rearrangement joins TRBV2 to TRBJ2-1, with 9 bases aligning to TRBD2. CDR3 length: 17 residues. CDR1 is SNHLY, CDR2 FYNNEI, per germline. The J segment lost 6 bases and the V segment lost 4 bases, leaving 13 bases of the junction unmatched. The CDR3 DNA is TGTGCCAGCAGTGTTTCGCGGGGGGGACGCTTTATCAATGAGCAGTTCTTC. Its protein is CASSVSRGGRFINEQFF.

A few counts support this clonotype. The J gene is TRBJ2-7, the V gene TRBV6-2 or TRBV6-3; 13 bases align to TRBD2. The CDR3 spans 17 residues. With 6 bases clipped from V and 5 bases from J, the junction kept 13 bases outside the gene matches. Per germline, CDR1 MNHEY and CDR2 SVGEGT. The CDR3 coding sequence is TGTGCCAGCAGCAACTTCTTCGGACTAGCGGGAGCCCACGAGCAGTACTTC. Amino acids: CASSNFFGLAGAHEQYF.

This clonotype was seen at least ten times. As DNA, the CDR3 is TGTGCCACCAGCAGAGATCTGAGCGGAGGGGGGGTCGAGACCCAGTACTTC. Translating it yields CATSRDLSGGGVETQYF. The gene calls are TRBV15 and TRBJ2-5; perhaps TRBD2 as D (7 bases). CDR1 LNHNV and CDR2 YYDKDF come from the germline V gene (reference sequence). CDR3 size: 17 residues. The V end was cut by 0 bases, the J end by 5 bases, with 19 bases between.

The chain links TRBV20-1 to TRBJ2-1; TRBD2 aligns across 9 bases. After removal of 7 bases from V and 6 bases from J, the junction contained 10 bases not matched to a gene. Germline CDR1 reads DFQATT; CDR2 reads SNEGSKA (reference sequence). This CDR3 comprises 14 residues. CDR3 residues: CSVLAGAPPNEQFF. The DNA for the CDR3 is TGCAGTGTCTTAGCGGGAGCCCCCCCCAATGAGCAGTTCTTC.

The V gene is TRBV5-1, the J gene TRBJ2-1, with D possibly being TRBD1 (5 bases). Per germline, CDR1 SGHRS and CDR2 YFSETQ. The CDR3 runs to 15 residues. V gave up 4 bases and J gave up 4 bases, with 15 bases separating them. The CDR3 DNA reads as TGCGCCAGCAGCCCCCAGGGCAGCAATTACAATGAGCAGTTCTTC. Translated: CASSPQGSNYNEQFF.

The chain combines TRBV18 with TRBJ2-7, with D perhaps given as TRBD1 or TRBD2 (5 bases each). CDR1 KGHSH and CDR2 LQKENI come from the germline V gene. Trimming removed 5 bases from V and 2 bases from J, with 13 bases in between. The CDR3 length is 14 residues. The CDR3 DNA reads TGTGCCAGCTCAAGAGGGGACGGAGCCTACGAGCAGTACTTC. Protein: CASSRGDGAYEQYF.